The T cell receptor beta chain described here comes from a study of shared clonotypes between healthy human individuals. About the study: The donor pool was made up of a couple of women and three men aged 18 to 49. For every donor, three CD4 naive, three CD4 memory, two CD8 naive and one CD8 memory plates were used. Study-wide results and limits: Depth of sequencing was expected to influence donor clonotype sharing.

Per sorted-subset replicate PCR, input was about 180 ng DNA, representing 30,000 or so T cell genomes. Sequenced by immunoSEQ multiplex PCR; TCRdb stores in-frame clones only, minus some. The profile shows approximately 1,500,000 clones, roughly 98% of them singletons. As regards this clone: Its antigen is currently unknown.

There are 13 residues in the CDR3. Germline-derived CDR1 and CDR2 are SGHNT and YYREEE (reference sequence). Trimming took 5 bases from V and 3 from J; bases not matched to a gene: 4. The sequence came from a man aged 25 to 40 in good health. The gene calls are TRBV5-4 and TRBJ1-1; 7 nucleotides align to TRBD1. Material for sequencing was naive CD4+ T cells sorted from blood. The subset here: CD45RA+ positively selected. CDR3 coding DNA: TGTGCCAGCAGTATCGACAGGGACACTGAAGCTTTCTTT. Translated: CASSIDRDTEAFF.